The 2 T cell receptor beta chains below were found in one sample sequenced in a study of T cells after yellow fever vaccination. TCRdb used MiXCR to reprocess the 5' RACE reads, holding one entry per CDR3 protein. The sample yields roughly 49,000 distinct CDR3 sequences, 7% to 8.5% seen once. The specimen comprised CD8+ T cells sorted from PBMCs, sampled around 15 days after the first yellow fever vaccination. The receptors were sampled from a man aged 18 to 29 who received the YFV17D yellow fever vaccine.

A few counts support this clonotype. The rearrangement joins TRBV4-1 to TRBJ1-6; 8 bases map to TRBD1. CDR3 size: 17 residues. The germline V gene has CDR1 MGHRA and CDR2 YSYEKL. V lost 1 base, J lost 7 bases, and 9 bases stayed unmatched. This CDR3 reads CASSQVSGGGGNSPLHF. The CDR3 nucleotides are TGCGCCAGCAGCCAAGTATCAGGGGGCGGAGGGAATTCACCCCTCCACTTT.

At least ten counts were recorded for this clonotype. CDR3 DNA: TGTGCCAGCTGGACCAACAGGGGCTTGAACACTGAAGCTTTCTTT. It codes for CASWTNRGLNTEAFF. J is TRBJ1-1 and V is TRBV6-5, with 7 bases fitting TRBD1. The CDR3 is 15 residues long. With 8 bases clipped from V and 0 bases from J, the junction kept 9 bases outside the gene matches. The germline V gene has CDR1 MNHEY and CDR2 SVGAGI.